Below, 19 T cell receptor beta chains from the same sample are listed, as sequenced in a study of radiotherapy plus CTLA-4 blockade in lung cancer. Using immunoSEQ multiplex PCR, the repertoire was profiled, and TCRdb retains in-frame clones only, with some absent. The sample carries roughly 92,000 clones, around 85% recorded once. This specimen consisted of peripheral blood, obtained from a patient treated with radiotherapy plus ipilimumab. The receptors here all came from a human donor with non-small cell lung cancer who had a partial response to radiotherapy plus ipilimumab.

The chain recombines TRBV10-3 with TRBJ2-2, with D hard to call. Looked up from germline, CDR1 is ENHRY and CDR2 is SYGVKD. The CDR3 length is 14 residues. Trimming took off 3 bases at V and 4 bases at J, with 9 bases between the two ends. This CDR3 is CAISDGFGTGELFF. DNA of the CDR3: TGTGCCATCAGTGACGGGTTCGGCACCGGGGAGCTGTTTTTT.

The chain has TRBV5-1 and TRBJ1-2; D is ambiguous. With 4 bases removed from V and 6 bases from J, the gap between germline ends came to 10 bases. Germline CDR1 is SGHRS and CDR2 is YFSETQ. CDR3 length: 12 amino acids. This chain's CDR3 is CASSRDKNGYTF. The CDR3 bases are TGCGCCAGCAGCCGTGACAAAAATGGCTACACCTTC.

The chain employs TRBV7-2 and TRBJ2-3; tentatively, D is TRBD2 (6 bases). CDR3 length: 16 amino acids. The V gene's germline CDR1 is SGHTA and CDR2 FQGNSA. The V end was cut by 2 bases, the J end by 6 bases, with 18 bases between. In nucleotides, the CDR3 is TGTGCCAGCAGCTTAAGGCTCGGGGCGGGAAGGGATACGCAGTATTTT. Its translation: CASSLRLGAGRDTQYF.

The chain links TRBV28 to TRBJ2-7; D possibly corresponds to TRBD2 (6 bases). The CDR3 runs to 14 residues. Between the trimmed V and J ends, which lost 5 bases and 2 bases, there was a span of 13 bases. Germline V gene lookup returns CDR1 MDHEN and CDR2 SYDVKM. CDR3 residues: CASSAAGLTYEQYV. For the CDR3, the DNA is TGTGCCAGCAGTGCGGCAGGACTAACCTACGAGCAGTACGTC.

The V and J genes are TRBV18 and TRBJ2-3, with 8 bases aligning to TRBD2. V was clipped by 3 bases and J by 2 bases; unmatched bases: 7. The CDR3 runs 16 residues. The germline gives CDR1 KGHSH, CDR2 LQKENI. CDR3: CASSPLLAENTDTQYF. The DNA of the CDR3 is TGTGCCAGCTCACCCCTACTAGCGGAGAACACAGATACGCAGTATTTT.

The rearrangement links TRBV29-1 to TRBJ2-3; 9 positions match TRBD1. The germline gives CDR1 SQVTM, CDR2 ANQGSEA. The J segment lost 4 bases and the V segment lost 6 bases, leaving 11 bases of the junction unmatched. This CDR3 is 15 amino acids long. The CDR3 region is CSVGVNRGPADTQYF. CDR3 DNA: TGCAGCGTCGGGGTCAACAGGGGGCCGGCAGATACGCAGTATTTT.

The chain joins TRBV18 to TRBJ1-5; D is perhaps TRBD1 (5 bases). The CDR3 consists of 16 residues. Germline-derived CDR1 and CDR2 are KGHSH and LQKENI. With 6 bases removed from V and 4 bases from J, the gap between germline ends came to 19 bases. CDR3 protein: CASSPALQGANQPQHF. The CDR3 DNA reads TGTGCCAGCTCGCCCGCCCTCCAGGGCGCAAATCAGCCCCAGCATTTT.

CDR3 amino acids: CASSEGRVNSPLHF. The DNA of the CDR3 is TGTGCCAGCAGTGAAGGCAGGGTAAATTCACCCCTCCACTTT. The V gene is TRBV6-1, the J gene TRBJ1-6, with a tentative D call TRBD1 (5 bases). Trimming stripped 1 base from V and 7 bases from J, with 8 bases between. CDR1 is MNHNS and CDR2 is SASEGT in the germline V gene. This CDR3 comprises 14 residues.

The chain has TRBV28 and TRBJ1-4; TRBD1 aligns across 8 bases. The CDR3 runs to 15 residues. J gave up 3 bases and V 6 bases, and 6 bases lay outside the gene matches. Germline V lookup: CDR1 MDHEN, CDR2 SYDVKM. The CDR3 loop is CASRPTGEANEKLFF. DNA of the CDR3: TGTGCCAGCAGGCCGACAGGGGAAGCTAATGAAAAACTGTTTTTT.

V is TRBV19 and J is TRBJ1-1; 7 bases line up with TRBD1. V lost 3 bases to trimming and J lost 11 bases; unmatched junction nucleotides: 15. The germline V gene has CDR1 LNHDA and CDR2 SQIVND (reference sequence). The length of the CDR3 is 15 residues. The CDR3 sequence is CASSIISRQGGAAFF. The CDR3 DNA follows: TGTGCCAGTAGTATCATCAGTAGACAGGGAGGCGCGGCTTTCTTT.

This rearrangement joins TRBV7-9 to TRBJ1-6; D remains ambiguous. With 1 base removed from V and 6 bases from J, the gap between germline ends came to 7 bases. Looked up from germline, CDR1 is SEHNR and CDR2 is FQNEAQ (reference sequence). This CDR3 is built from 14 residues. Here the CDR3 reads CASSLDSGNSPLHF. The CDR3 region has the DNA TGTGCCAGCAGCTTAGACAGTGGTAATTCACCCCTCCACTTT.

This sequence joins TRBV4-3 and TRBJ1-1; possibly TRBD1 for D (6 bases). CDR1 is LGHNA, CDR2 YSLEER, per germline. The CDR3 sequence is 15 residues long. V dropped 0 bases and J dropped 7 bases, with 15 bases sitting between them. The CDR3 DNA reads as TGCGCCAGCAGCCAAGATCCCCTTTACAGGGTTGAAGCTTTCTTT. Encoded protein: CASSQDPLYRVEAFF.

This rearrangement joins TRBV2 to TRBJ2-1, with 12 bases fitting TRBD2. V was clipped by 4 bases and J by 7 bases; unmatched bases: 5. CDR3 length: 15 residues. Germline V gene lookup returns CDR1 SNHLY and CDR2 FYNNEI. DNA of the CDR3: TGTGCCAGCAGTGTCGGACTAGCGGGACGAAATGAGCAGTTCTTC. As protein: CASSVGLAGRNEQFF.

The V gene is TRBV11-2, the J gene TRBJ2-2, with 8 positions matching TRBD2. The CDR3 covers 17 residues. Looked up from germline, CDR1 is SGHAT and CDR2 is FQNNGV. V lost 0 bases to trimming and J lost 5 bases; unmatched junction nucleotides: 8. The CDR3 here is CASSLEFPRGDTGELFF. In nucleotides, the CDR3 is TGTGCCAGCAGCTTAGAATTCCCGCGGGGGGATACCGGGGAGCTGTTTTTT. Full variable domain (outside the CDR3, taken from reference TRBV11-2 and TRBJ2-2): EAGVAQSPRYKIIEKRQSVAFWCNPISGHATLYWYQQILGQGPKLLIQFQNNGVVDDSQLPKDRFSAERLKGVDSTLKIQPAKLEDSAVYLCASSLEFPRGDTGELFFGEGSRLTVL.

This chain links TRBV30 with TRBJ2-3, with 10 nucleotides matching TRBD2. The V gene end was trimmed by 4 bases and the J gene end by 2 bases; junction bases not matched to a gene: 9. The CDR3 sequence is 16 residues long. The germline V gene has CDR1 GTSNPN and CDR2 SVGIG (reference sequence). CDR3: CAWKPTSGPTTDTQYF. DNA for the CDR3: TGTGCCTGGAAACCGACTAGCGGGCCTACCACAGATACGCAGTATTTT.

V usage is TRBV7-2 and J usage is TRBJ2-7; weak D call: TRBD1 (6 bases). Germline CDR1 and CDR2: SGHTA and FQGNSA. V lost 1 base and J lost 2, with 9 bases in between. CDR3 size: 14 residues. The CDR3 here is CASSLDRTAYEQYV. CDR3 bases: TGTGCCAGCAGCTTAGACAGGACAGCCTACGAGCAGTACGTC.

The chain combines TRBV5-4 with TRBJ1-1; D is perhaps TRBD1 (5 bases). V lost 4 bases and J 0 bases, leaving 13 bases between the germline ends. The CDR3 is 15 residues long. Germline-derived CDR1 and CDR2 are SGHNT and YYREEE (reference sequence). CDR3 nucleotide sequence: TGTGCCAGCAGCCCGCCAAACAGGATGAACACTGAAGCTTTCTTT. This codes for CASSPPNRMNTEAFF.

V and J are TRBV19 and TRBJ1-5; a possible D gene is TRBD1 (6 bases). This CDR3 is built from 16 residues. V shed 5 bases and J shed 5 bases, with 19 bases lying between them. Germline-derived CDR1 and CDR2 are LNHDA and SQIVND (reference sequence). The CDR3 DNA sequence: TGTGCCAGTAGTCTCTACTCAGGGGTGTTGGATCAGCCCCAGCATTTT. This codes for CASSLYSGVLDQPQHF. The full variable domain, with the rest looked up from reference TRBV19 and TRBJ1-5, is DGGITQSPKYLFRKEGQNVTLSCEQNLNHDAMYWYRQDPGQGLRLIYYSQIVNDFQKGDIAEGYSVSREKKESFPLTVTSAQKNPTAFYLCASSLYSGVLDQPQHFGDGTRLSIL.

This rearrangement joins TRBV5-4 to TRBJ2-1; 8 bases map to TRBD2. V lost 3 bases, J lost 3 bases, and 11 bases stayed unmatched. Germline V gene lookup returns CDR1 SGHNT and CDR2 YYREEE (reference sequence). The CDR3 covers 17 residues. The CDR3 coding sequence is TGTGCCAGCAGCTCTGAATCCGGGACTAGTAACTACAATGAGCAGTTCTTC. Protein: CASSSESGTSNYNEQFF.